The entry below describes one TCR beta chain. Its antigen is currently unknown. Other nucleotide sequences from this sample produce the same CDR3. The data originate from a study of cytomegalovirus exposure and HLA in healthy donors. Study-wide points: The majority of CMV-associated TCR beta chains were reported as apparently HLA-restricted in a later analysis. CMV serostatus was the only recorded immune exposure for donors. For most subjects, TCR beta sequences were reported to predict HLA-A and HLA-B alleles with accuracy.

The length of the CDR3 is 16 residues. CDR1 and CDR2 from the germline V gene are MGHRA and YSYEKL. The junction had 1 base not matched to a gene; V was cut back by 2 bases and J by 3 bases. The PCR contained 60 Vbeta and 13 Jbeta primers. TCRdb's table, derived via immunoSEQ multiplex PCR, lists solely in-frame clones and lacks some. This table has about 110,000 clones, over 70% appearing once. The sequence derives from a woman in her 40s in good health and CMV-seropositive. The chain combines TRBV4-1 with TRBJ2-3; TRBD2 aligns across 14 bases. The source material was PBMCs. Here the CDR3 DNA reads TGCGCCAGCAGCCAAAGACTAGCGGGGGGGACAGATACGCAGTATTTT. Amino acids: CASSQRLAGGTDTQYF.